The 26 T cell receptor beta chains presented below share a single source sample, sequenced in a study of blood T cell repertoires in COVID-19. Clones were sequenced by immunoSEQ multiplex PCR, and TCRdb holds only the in-frame ones, with some missing. The table records tens of thousands of clones, about 80% of them present only once. The sequenced sample was peripheral blood. The receptors derive from a man older than 75 with COVID-19, enrolled during active disease.

V gene TRBV18 combines with J gene TRBJ1-3; 7 bases agree with TRBD1. Looked up from germline, CDR1 is KGHSH and CDR2 is LQKENI. The CDR3 covers 13 residues. Losses at the gene ends were 5 bases for V and 4 bases for J; bases not matched to a gene: 2. The CDR3 loop reads CASSSDRGNTIYF. CDR3 DNA sequence: TGTGCCAGCTCATCGGACAGGGGAAACACCATATATTTT.

In this sample, this clone turned up once. The chain carries TRBV5-5 and TRBJ1-5; 9 bases map to TRBD1. The CDR3 is 13 amino acids. Germline values: CDR1 SGHKS, CDR2 YYEKEE (reference sequence). V shed 4 bases, J shed 12 bases, and the junction held 8 bases outside the gene matches. This CDR3 reads CASSTPGTGLQHF. The DNA for the CDR3 is TGTGCCAGCAGCACCCCAGGGACAGGGCTCCAGCATTTT.

The chain joins TRBV7-6 to TRBJ1-4, with 8 bases aligning to TRBD1. V lost 5 bases and J lost 3; bases outside the gene matches: 2. Germline V gene data show CDR1 as SGHVS and CDR2 as FNYEAQ. The CDR3 is made up of 14 amino acids. CDR3 DNA: TGTGCCAGCAGCGGGACAGGCGCTAATGAAAAACTGTTTTTT. As protein: CASSGTGANEKLFF.

This chain joins TRBV7-9 and TRBJ1-5; 7 bases are shared with TRBD1. Germline V lookup: CDR1 SEHNR, CDR2 FQNEAQ (reference sequence). Trimming at V came to 5 bases and at J to 4 bases, leaving 8 bases not matched to a gene. The CDR3 sequence is 15 residues long. The CDR3 region has the DNA TGTGCCAGCAGCCACGCAGGGACAGCTAATCAGCCCCAGCATTTT. This codes for CASSHAGTANQPQHF.

This clone was counted only a few times. The junction departs from the called germline gene at one end, perhaps through a read error. This chain joins TRBV20-1 and TRBJ1-1; 7 bases align to TRBD1. Germline CDR1 reads DFQATT; CDR2 reads SNEGSKA (reference sequence). The CDR3 has 8 amino acids. CDR3 region: CSAVGQVF. DNA for the CDR3: TGCAGTGCCGTCGGACAGGTTTTT.

The chain has TRBV18 and TRBJ1-6; 9 positions agree with TRBD1. The J segment lost 8 bases and the V segment lost 3 bases, leaving 8 bases of the junction unmatched. The length of the CDR3 is 16 residues. The germline V gene encodes CDR1 KGHSH and CDR2 LQKENI. In DNA, the CDR3 is TGTGCCAGCTCACCTCCGGACAGGGGATACTATTCACCCCTCCACTTT. It encodes CASSPPDRGYYSPLHF.

The chain has TRBV7-7 and TRBJ2-1; TRBD2 matches 8 bases. V was clipped by 1 base and J by 5 bases; unmatched bases: 16. The CDR3 is made up of 19 amino acids. Germline assignment: CDR1 SSHAT and CDR2 FNYEAQ (reference sequence). CDR3 region: CASSLELFGGAGVHNEQFF. The CDR3 DNA follows: TGTGCCAGCAGCTTAGAATTGTTTGGGGGAGCGGGAGTCCACAATGAGCAGTTCTTC.

V is TRBV7-2 and J is TRBJ1-5; D is undetermined. This CDR3 comprises 12 residues. V shed 1 base and J shed 9 bases, with 7 bases lying between them. The germline gives CDR1 SGHTA, CDR2 FQGNSA. The CDR3 DNA is TGTGCCAGCAGCTTAGGATGGCCGCCCCAGCATTTT. It is translated as CASSLGWPPQHF.

This clone is medium-sized (0.01 to 0.1%) within its sample. The chain couples TRBV9 to TRBJ2-1, with a weak D call TRBD1 (5 bases). The CDR3 spans 19 residues. Germline CDR1 is SGDLS and CDR2 is YYNGEE. The germline V and J ends were trimmed by 0 bases and 0 bases, with 19 bases remaining between them. The CDR3 protein is CASSVGIKLQGRSYNEQFF. The CDR3 nucleotides read TGTGCCAGCAGCGTAGGGATCAAACTTCAGGGTCGCTCCTACAATGAGCAGTTCTTC.

This chain uses TRBV11-2 with TRBJ1-2; TRBD1 agrees at 7 bases. The CDR3 is 16 residues long. CDR1 and CDR2 (germline): SGHAT, FQNNGV. Trimming cost V 3 bases and J 4 bases; bases outside gene matches: 11. CDR3 in amino acids: CASSFPRPQGGYGYTF. The CDR3 bases are TGTGCCAGCAGCTTCCCCAGGCCGCAGGGGGGCTATGGCTACACCTTC. The entire variable domain, with the rest obtained from reference TRBV11-2 and TRBJ1-2, is as follows: EAGVAQSPRYKIIEKRQSVAFWCNPISGHATLYWYQQILGQGPKLLIQFQNNGVVDDSQLPKDRFSAERLKGVDSTLKIQPAKLEDSAVYLCASSFPRPQGGYGYTFGSGTRLTVV.

This clone was recorded a few times. The chain has TRBV2 and TRBJ2-1; the D gene is possibly TRBD1 (6 bases). The CDR3 extends over 16 amino acids. Germline CDR1 and CDR2: SNHLY and FYNNEI. V lost 6 bases and J 0 bases, leaving 15 bases between the germline ends. CDR3 coding DNA: TGTGCCAGCAGGGCCTATACAGGGAGCTCCTACAATGAGCAGTTCTTC. Translating gives CASRAYTGSSYNEQFF. Full variable domain (remainder filled in from reference TRBV2 and TRBJ2-1): EPEVTQTPSHQVTQMGQEVILRCVPISNHLYFYWYRQILGQKVEFLVSFYNNEISEKSEIFDDQFSVERPDGSNFTLKIRSTKLEDSAMYFCASRAYTGSSYNEQFFGPGTRLTVL.

The table lists this clone with many counts. The chain has TRBV4-3 and TRBJ1-2, with D tentatively TRBD1 (6 bases). Germline V gives CDR1 LGHNA, CDR2 YSLEER. This CDR3 contains 16 residues. V lost 0 bases and J lost 2, with 13 bases in between. CDR3 coding DNA: TGCGCCAGCAGCCAAGATATCCAGCAGGGGAACTATGGCTACACCTTC. Translating it yields CASSQDIQQGNYGYTF.

The chain recombines TRBV5-6 with TRBJ1-2; D gene uncertain. V lost 0 bases, J lost 8 bases, and 8 bases lay in between. Germline assignment: CDR1 SGHDT and CDR2 YYEEEE. There are 12 residues in the CDR3. The CDR3 DNA is TGTGCCAGCAGCTTGGCCAACGGGGGCTACACCTTC. It encodes CASSLANGGYTF.

The chain recombines TRBV6-5 with TRBJ2-3, with 8 bases identical to TRBD2. The CDR3 spans 16 residues. Germline values: CDR1 MNHEY, CDR2 SVGAGI. The V and J ends lost 2 bases and 6 bases, in that order; junction bases with no gene match: 10. The CDR3 protein is CASSYDSGTSKDTQYF. CDR3 bases: TGTGCCAGCAGTTACGATTCCGGGACTAGTAAGGATACGCAGTATTTT.

The J gene is TRBJ1-6, the V gene TRBV3-1 (or the pseudogene TRBV3-2); TRBD1 agrees at 10 bases. In germline, CDR1 is LGHDT, CDR2 YNNKEL (reference sequence). The CDR3 spans 14 residues. V lost 4 bases, J lost 9 bases, and 3 bases stayed unmatched. The DNA for the CDR3 is TGTGCCAGCAGCCTCAGGACAGGGGGTTCACCCCTCCACTTT. This sequence encodes CASSLRTGGSPLHF.

V and J are TRBV15 and TRBJ2-1; D gene uncertain. Germline CDR1 reads LNHNV; CDR2 reads YYDKDF (reference sequence). The CDR3 is 13 residues long. Between the trimmed V and J ends, which lost 11 bases and 1 base, there was a span of 12 bases. The CDR3 is CARENVSYNEQFF. For the CDR3, the DNA is TGTGCCCGCGAAAATGTTTCCTACAATGAGCAGTTCTTC.

The chain has TRBV3-1 (or the pseudogene TRBV3-2) and TRBJ1-4; possible D gene TRBD1, 5 bases. V was clipped by 5 bases and J by 7 bases, with 14 bases between them. CDR1 is LGHDT, CDR2 YNNKEL, per germline (reference sequence). The length of the CDR3 is 14 residues. CDR3 DNA sequence: TGTGCCAGCAGCTTGGGGGGTGAGTCTGAAAAACTGTTTTTT. It encodes CASSLGGESEKLFF.

The chain has TRBV12-3 or TRBV12-4 and TRBJ1-1; the D gene is possibly TRBD1 (5 bases). The CDR3 is 12 amino acids. V gave up 6 bases and J gave up 5 bases, with 10 bases separating them. The CDR3 nucleotides are TGTGCCAGCAGCCGGACACGAACTGAAGCTTTCTTT. Protein product: CASSRTRTEAFF.

The chain combines TRBV9 with TRBJ2-7; 9 bases align to TRBD1. CDR3 length: 13 residues. Germline V lookup: CDR1 SGDLS, CDR2 YYNGEE. V lost 4 bases to trimming and J lost 6 bases; unmatched junction nucleotides: 5. Here the CDR3 reads CASSSGQGLEQYF. Here the CDR3 DNA reads TGTGCCAGCAGCTCCGGACAGGGGCTCGAGCAGTACTTC. The whole variable domain, remainder taken from reference TRBV9 and TRBJ2-7, is DSGVTQTPKHLITATGQRVTLRCSPRSGDLSVYWYQQSLDQGLQFLIQYYNGEERAKGNILERFSAQQFPDLHSELNLSSLELGDSALYFCASSSGQGLEQYFGPGTRLTVT.

This clone appeared a few times. V gene TRBV4-1 combines with J gene TRBJ1-6; 9 bases are a match to TRBD1. J lost 7 bases, V lost 4 bases, and 8 bases had no gene match. This CDR3 has 16 residues. Germline CDR1 and CDR2: MGHRA and YSYEKL. Written as DNA, the CDR3 is TGCGCCAGCAGCCCCGCATCGACAGGGGGGAATTCACCCCTCCACTTT. Residues: CASSPASTGGNSPLHF.

The chain couples TRBV5-1 to TRBJ2-7, with a weak D call TRBD2 (8 bases). The germline V gene encodes CDR1 SGHRS and CDR2 YFSETQ. CDR3 size: 18 residues. V was trimmed by 6 bases and J by 5 bases, leaving 30 bases between them. The CDR3 DNA reads TGCGCCAGCAAAAAGGGGGCGCACAGCGGGGGAGCCTTCGACGAGCAGTACTTC. This codes for CASKKGAHSGGAFDEQYF.

The chain recombines TRBV7-2 with TRBJ1-1; D is uncertain. Looked up from germline, CDR1 is SGHTA and CDR2 is FQGNSA. With 5 bases removed from V and 5 bases from J, the gap between germline ends came to 12 bases. This CDR3 has 13 amino acids. The DNA of the CDR3 is TGTGCCAGCAGCCCCCTAGTGAGGACTGAAGCTTTCTTT. The encoded protein is CASSPLVRTEAFF.

The chain carries TRBV19 and TRBJ2-1; TRBD2 agrees at 12 bases. With 4 bases clipped from V and 9 bases from J, the junction kept 4 bases outside the gene matches. The CDR3 extends over 14 amino acids. The germline V gene encodes CDR1 LNHDA and CDR2 SQIVND (reference sequence). The CDR3 DNA sequence: TGTGCCAGTAGTACTAGCGGGGGGGAGGGTGAGCAGTTCTTC. The encoded protein is CASSTSGGEGEQFF.

The chain has TRBV9 and TRBJ1-1; D is undetermined. CDR3 length: 15 amino acids. Germline V gene sequence: CDR1 SGDLS, CDR2 YYNGEE. Trimming left V 4 bases short and J 4 bases short, with 17 bases between. CDR3 DNA: TGTGCCAGCAGCCGCCGGACCGAGGGCCCCACTGAAGCTTTCTTT. It is translated as CASSRRTEGPTEAFF.

The rearrangement joins TRBV30 to TRBJ1-1; no definite D call. The germline gives CDR1 GTSNPN, CDR2 SVGIG (reference sequence). The length of the CDR3 is 14 residues. V shed 4 bases and J shed 1 base, with 13 bases lying between them. CDR3 coding DNA: TGTGCCTGGACCGTGGGCGGGTGGAACACTGAAGCTTTCTTT. Encoded protein: CAWTVGGWNTEAFF.

The J gene is TRBJ2-1, the V gene TRBV7-2; 10 bases are shared with TRBD2. Per the germline V gene, CDR1 is SGHTA and CDR2 is FQGNSA. The CDR3 length is 19 residues. V was clipped by 1 base and J by 2 bases; unmatched bases: 11. The CDR3 nucleotides are TGTGCCAGCAGCTTAGTGCTAGCGGGAGCCCGGAAAGCCTACAATGAGCAGTTCTTC. Protein sequence: CASSLVLAGARKAYNEQFF. Together with reference TRBV7-2 and TRBJ2-1, the CDR3 gives the full variable domain: GAGVSQSPSNKVTEKGKDVELRCDPISGHTALYWYRQSLGQGLEFLIYFQGNSAPDKSGLPSDRFSAERTGGSVSTLTIQRTQQEDSAVYLCASSLVLAGARKAYNEQFFGPGTRLTVL.